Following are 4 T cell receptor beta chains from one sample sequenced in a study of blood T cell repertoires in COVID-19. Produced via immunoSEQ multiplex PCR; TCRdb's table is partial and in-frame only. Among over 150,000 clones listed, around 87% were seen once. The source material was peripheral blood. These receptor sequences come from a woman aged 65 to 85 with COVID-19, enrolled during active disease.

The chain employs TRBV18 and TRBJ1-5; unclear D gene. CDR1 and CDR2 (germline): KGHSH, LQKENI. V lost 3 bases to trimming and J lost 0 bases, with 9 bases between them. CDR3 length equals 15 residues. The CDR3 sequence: CASSPPQASNQPQHF. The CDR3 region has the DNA TGTGCCAGCTCACCTCCCCAGGCTAGCAATCAGCCCCAGCATTTT.

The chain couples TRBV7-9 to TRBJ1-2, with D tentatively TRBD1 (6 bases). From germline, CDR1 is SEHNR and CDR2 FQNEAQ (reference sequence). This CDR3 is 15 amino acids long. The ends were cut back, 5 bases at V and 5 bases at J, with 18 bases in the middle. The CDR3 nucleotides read TGTGCCAGCAGCCCCCAAGGGGGTTTCAAGTATGGCTACACCTTC. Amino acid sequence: CASSPQGGFKYGYTF.

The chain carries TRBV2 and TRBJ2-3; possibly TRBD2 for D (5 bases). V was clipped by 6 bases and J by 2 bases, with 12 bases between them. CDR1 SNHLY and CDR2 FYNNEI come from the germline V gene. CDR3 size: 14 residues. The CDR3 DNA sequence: TGTGCCAGCAGGGACTGGACGTCCACAGATACGCAGTATTTT. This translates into CASRDWTSTDTQYF.

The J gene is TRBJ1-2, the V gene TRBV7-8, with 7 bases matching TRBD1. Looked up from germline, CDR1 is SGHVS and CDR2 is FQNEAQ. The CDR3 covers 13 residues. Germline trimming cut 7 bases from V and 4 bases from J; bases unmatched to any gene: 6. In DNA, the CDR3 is TGTGCCAGCACCCGACAGGGTAGCTATGGCTACACCTTC. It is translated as CASTRQGSYGYTF.